This record concerns one T cell receptor (beta chain) sequence. Only in-frame clones appear in the TCRdb table, and some are missing; sequencing was by immunoSEQ multiplex PCR. Of over 150,000 clones detected, 70% to 85% appear once; the ten largest clones hold under 20%. This sample is drawn from a study of blood T cell repertoires in COVID-19. V was pared by 0 bases and J by 7 bases, with 9 bases between. The length of the CDR3 is 13 residues. Germline V gene lookup returns CDR1 LGHNT and CDR2 FRNRAP. The sequence was collected from a woman between 65 and 79 years old in a cohort exposed to, infected with or recovered from COVID-19 (not recorded which). Sequencing was done on a sample of PBMCs or T cells enriched from blood (not recorded which). The V call is TRBV12-5, the J call TRBJ2-5; D is uncertain. The CDR3 region has the DNA TGTGCTAGTGGTTTGGTGCTAACGGGGACCCAGTACTTC. It specifies CASGLVLTGTQYF.